The clone carrying this T cell receptor (beta chain) was picked up a small number of times. Its antigen remains unknown. The data were taken from a study of metastatic and nonmetastatic thyroid tumors. Looking at the study overall: Repertoires from blood and tumor or nodule tissue of malignant and benign thyroid patients were compared.

This CDR3 is built from 13 residues. V trimming: 8 bases; J trimming: 3 bases; junction bases outside the gene matches: 1. Per germline, CDR1 LNHDA and CDR2 SQIVND (reference sequence). Original data processing: What underpinned the distant-metastasis classifier for papillary thyroid cancer was the set of CDR3 differences across clinicopathological groups. TCRdb reanalyzed the PCR reads via MiXCR. These V and J calls originate from TCRdb's pipeline instead of the authors' own analysis. The sample contains thousands of clones, roughly 33% of which appear only once. Study-wide points: Malignant thyroid tumors reportedly had TCR beta diversity that was significantly higher than in benign nodules, in blood and tumor.

Thyroid surgery was preceded by no treatment in any patient. The clonotype comes from a female donor with papillary thyroid cancer or a benign thyroid nodule (not recorded which). Some clones in this sample may be carry-over from other donors' samples. Input material: adjacent normal tissue. The V call is TRBV19, the J call TRBJ2-2, with 9 bases identical to TRBD1. This chain's CDR3 is CASDRGYTGELFF. The CDR3 DNA reads as TGTGCCAGTGACAGGGGGTACACCGGGGAGCTGTTTTTT.